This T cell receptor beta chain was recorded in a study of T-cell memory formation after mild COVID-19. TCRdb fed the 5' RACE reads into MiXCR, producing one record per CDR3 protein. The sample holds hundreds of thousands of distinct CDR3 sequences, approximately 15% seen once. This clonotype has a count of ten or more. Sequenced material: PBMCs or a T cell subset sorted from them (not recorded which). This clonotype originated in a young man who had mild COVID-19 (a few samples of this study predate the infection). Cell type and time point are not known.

CDR3 region: CASSLAPTTTSTDTQYF. CDR3 in DNA: TGCGCCAGCAGCCTCGCCCCGACTACTACTAGCACAGATACGCAGTATTTT. The chain recombines TRBV4-3 with TRBJ2-3, with D maybe TRBD2 (5 bases). V lost 4 bases and J lost 0, with 17 bases in between. Per the germline V gene, CDR1 is LGHNA and CDR2 is YSLEER. The CDR3 covers 17 residues.